Below are 15 T cell receptor beta chains sequenced from a single sample in a study of blood T cells in healthy people across ages. A second roughly 6 to 11 cycle PCR used barcoded and J-beta primers. One entry per CDR3 protein results from TCRdb running MiXCR on the 5' RACE reads. This table holds 1.5 million to 2 million distinct CDR3 sequences, around 48% found once. Sample: blood. Every receptor here comes from a woman aged 35 to 49 in good health.

This clonotype appeared a few times. The rearrangement links TRBV12-3 or TRBV12-4 to TRBJ1-2, with a possible D match to TRBD1 (6 bases). The CDR3 has 16 residues. V was shortened by 1 base and J by 2 bases, with 14 bases between the two germline ends. CDR3 DNA sequence: TGTGCCAGCAGTTTAGGCGTCAGGGGAGGGAACTATGGCTACACCTTC. It codes for CASSLGVRGGNYGYTF.

V is TRBV12-3 or TRBV12-4 and J is TRBJ1-5; D remains unclear. V shed 5 bases and J shed 5 bases, with 10 bases lying between them. The CDR3 has 13 amino acids. Here the CDR3 reads CASSPSPHQPQHF. DNA for the CDR3: TGTGCCAGCAGTCCCAGCCCCCATCAGCCCCAGCATTTT.

The V gene is TRBV7-9, the J gene TRBJ2-5; possible D gene TRBD2, 6 bases. Trimming removed 8 bases at V and 1 base at J, with 11 bases between. Germline V CDR1 and CDR2: SEHNR, FQNEAQ (reference sequence). The CDR3 is made up of 13 amino acids. CDR3 nucleotide sequence: TGTGCCAGCGAGCGGGTACCCCAAGAGACCCAGTACTTC. Translated: CASERVPQETQYF.

The chain has TRBV7-9 and TRBJ2-3; D call uncertain. Looked up from germline, CDR1 is SEHNR and CDR2 is FQNEAQ (reference sequence). This CDR3 is built from 13 residues. V lost 5 bases, J lost 6 bases, and 12 bases lay in between. CDR3 loop: CASSPPSWDTQYF. The CDR3 bases are TGTGCCAGCAGCCCCCCCTCCTGGGATACGCAGTATTTT.

This clonotype was counted a few times. The chain couples TRBV4-3 to TRBJ2-3; D is uncertain. The CDR3 spans 15 residues. Trimming pared 0 bases from V and 4 bases from J, leaving 11 bases between. CDR1 and CDR2 (germline): LGHNA, YSLEER. CDR3 coding DNA: TGCGCCAGCAGCCAAGATCTAGTAGCCGCAGATACGCAGTATTTT. Translation: CASSQDLVAADTQYF.

Here the CDR3 DNA reads TGTGCCAGCAGCGACGGGACCGGCTCCTACAATGAGCAGTACTTC. Encoded protein: CASSDGTGSYNEQYF. The V call is TRBV5-8, the J call TRBJ2-1; perhaps D is TRBD1 or TRBD2 (5 bases each). The end of the DNA fits TRBJ2-7 better, so the J call may be wrong. Per germline, CDR1 SGHTS and CDR2 YDEGEE. The CDR3 has 15 amino acids.

The chain couples TRBV5-1 to TRBJ2-3; the D is unclear. Germline assignment: CDR1 SGHRS and CDR2 YFSETQ. The V gene lost 1 base and the J gene lost 0 bases, with 9 bases spanning the gap. The CDR3 sequence is 15 residues long. The CDR3 region has the DNA TGCGCCAGCAGCTTGTTTATCTCTAGCACAGATACGCAGTATTTT. Its translation: CASSLFISSTDTQYF.

The chain carries TRBV11-2 and TRBJ2-4, with D possibly matching TRBD2 (5 bases). The J call may be in error: the DNA end matches TRBJ2-7 better. The CDR3 sequence is 14 residues long. Per the germline V gene, CDR1 is SGHAT and CDR2 is FQNNGV. The CDR3 nucleotides are TGTGCCAGCGGAGAGGAGCGGCGCCCCTACGAGCAGTACTTC. The encoded protein is CASGEERRPYEQYF.

This chain links TRBV12-3 or TRBV12-4 with TRBJ1-2; D remains ambiguous. The germline V and J ends were trimmed by 6 bases and 5 bases, with 19 bases remaining between them. This CDR3 region has 15 residues. The CDR3: CASRTGISRSYGYTF. DNA for the CDR3: TGTGCCAGCAGAACCGGGATCTCGAGATCATATGGCTACACCTTC.

This clonotype was picked up a small number of times. The J gene is TRBJ2-7, the V gene TRBV7-9; D tentatively reads TRBD1 or TRBD2 (5 bases each). The CDR3 is 13 residues long. V gave up 10 bases and J gave up 5 bases, with 18 bases separating them. Looked up from germline, CDR1 is SEHNR and CDR2 is FQNEAQ (reference sequence). The CDR3 region is CAIQLGTADEQYF. As DNA, the CDR3 is TGTGCCATCCAACTCGGGACGGCGGACGAGCAGTACTTC. The full variable domain, with the rest looked up from reference TRBV7-9 and TRBJ2-7, is DTGVSQNPRHKITKRGQNVTFRCDPISEHNRLYWYRQTLGQGPEFLTYFQNEAQLEKSRLLSDRFSAERPKGSFSTLEIQRTEQGDSAMYLCAIQLGTADEQYFGPGTRLTVT.

This clonotype has more than one count but fewer than ten. The chain combines TRBV12-3 or TRBV12-4 with TRBJ1-2; 8 bases are a match to TRBD1. The V segment lost 5 bases and the J segment 4 bases; nucleotides outside the gene matches: 9. CDR3 size: 15 residues. The CDR3 spells CASSMSGGVGYGYTF. CDR3 nucleotides: TGTGCCAGCAGTATGTCAGGGGGCGTCGGCTATGGCTACACCTTC.

The chain links TRBV4-3 to TRBJ2-1; unclear D gene. The J call is in doubt because the DNA end fits TRBJ2-7 better. This CDR3 comprises 17 residues. CDR1 and CDR2 (germline): LGHNA, YSLEER. The chain's CDR3 is CASSQDRWIVSYNEQYF. DNA of the CDR3: TGCGCCAGCAGCCAGGATCGGTGGATAGTCTCCTACAATGAGCAGTACTTC.

J is TRBJ2-1 and V is TRBV7-2; 9 positions match TRBD1. Germline lookup yields CDR1 SGHTA and CDR2 FQGNSA. CDR3 length: 15 amino acids. After removal of 3 bases from V and 6 bases from J, the junction contained 6 bases not matched to a gene. The chain's CDR3 is CASSFGQGRLNEQFF. As DNA, the CDR3 is TGTGCCAGCAGCTTCGGACAGGGGAGGCTCAATGAGCAGTTCTTC.

CDR3 in DNA: TGCGCCAGCAGCTGGGGACAGGGGCCGGGCACAGATACGCAGTATTTT. Translating gives CASSWGQGPGTDTQYF. V gene TRBV5-1 combines with J gene TRBJ2-3, with 10 bases matching TRBD1. Germline assignment: CDR1 SGHRS and CDR2 YFSETQ. This CDR3 contains 16 residues. The J segment lost 1 base and the V segment lost 3 bases, leaving 5 bases of the junction unmatched. The full variable domain, its missing parts supplied by reference TRBV5-1 and TRBJ2-3, is KAGVTQTPRYLIKTRGQQVTLSCSPISGHRSVSWYQQTPGQGLQFLFEYFSETQRNKGNFPGRFSGRQFSNSRSEMNVSTLELGDSALYLCASSWGQGPGTDTQYFGPGTRLTVL.

The chain carries TRBV9 and TRBJ2-3; 9 bases match TRBD2. CDR1 SGDLS and CDR2 YYNGEE come from the germline V gene. This CDR3 has 18 amino acids. J was trimmed by 0 bases and V by 1 base; bases with no gene match: 9. The DNA for the CDR3 is TGTGCCAGCAGCGTAAACCCGAGGGGACTAGCTAGCACAGATACGCAGTATTTT. Its translation: CASSVNPRGLASTDTQYF.